This TCR beta chain was retrieved from a study of somatic mutations in cytotoxic T cells in rheumatoid arthritis. Worth noting for this clone: Antigen specificity is unknown.

Broader study findings: Some patients, about an eighth of the 65, had a largest CD8+ clone that exceeded 20% of CD8+ cells.

CDR3 length equals 14 residues. The V segment lost 2 bases and the J segment 5 bases; nucleotides outside the gene matches: 6. Germline V lookup: CDR1 MGHDK, CDR2 SYGVNS. Clones were read by immunoSEQ multiplex PCR, and TCRdb kept only the in-frame ones, dropping some. The sample includes roughly 20,000 clones, about four fifths of them seen just once. Flow cytometry was used to check the purity of CD4+ and CD8+ cells, which had been isolated by positive magnetic bead selection. V and J are TRBV25-1 and TRBJ2-7; 7 nucleotides line up with TRBD2. Source material: CD8+ T cells sorted from blood. The TCR was taken from an adult with rheumatoid arthritis. The CDR3 spells CASSEGVGLDEQYF. The CDR3 nucleotides are TGTGCCAGCAGTGAAGGGGTTGGACTAGACGAGCAGTACTTC.